This T cell receptor beta chain is drawn from a study of T cells in Graves' hyperthyroidism and ophthalmopathy. Study-wide context: Peripheral blood was taken when the disease was first diagnosed, before any treatment began.

V was pared by 6 bases and J by 5 bases, with 10 bases of the junction left unmatched. CDR3 size: 15 residues. Amplification of TCR beta CDR3 regions used RNA as the template. HTBI primers were employed in a first-round RT-PCR of the TCR CDR3. MiXCR, run by TCRdb on the multiplex PCR reads, gives a single entry per CDR3 protein. This table holds approximately 360,000 distinct CDR3 sequences, just under 25% found once. Exclusion of patients followed from uncontrolled infection, other autoimmune disease, pregnancy or lactation. In making diagnoses, clinical symptoms, serum thyroxine and TRAb, thyroid ultrasound and orbital computed tomography were all used. This clonotype has a handful of counts. Its antigen remains unknown. Study-level points and caveats: Most expanded thyroid clonotypes above 0.001 also appeared in blood.

V is TRBV12-3 or TRBV12-4 and J is TRBJ2-3, with 8 bases identical to TRBD2. Specimen: blood. This TCR was sampled from a man between 45 and 60 years old with Graves' hyperthyroidism. CDR3 DNA sequence: TGTGCCAGCAGCTTGGAAAGCGGGAGTTTAGATACGCAGTATTTT. It translates to CASSLESGSLDTQYF.